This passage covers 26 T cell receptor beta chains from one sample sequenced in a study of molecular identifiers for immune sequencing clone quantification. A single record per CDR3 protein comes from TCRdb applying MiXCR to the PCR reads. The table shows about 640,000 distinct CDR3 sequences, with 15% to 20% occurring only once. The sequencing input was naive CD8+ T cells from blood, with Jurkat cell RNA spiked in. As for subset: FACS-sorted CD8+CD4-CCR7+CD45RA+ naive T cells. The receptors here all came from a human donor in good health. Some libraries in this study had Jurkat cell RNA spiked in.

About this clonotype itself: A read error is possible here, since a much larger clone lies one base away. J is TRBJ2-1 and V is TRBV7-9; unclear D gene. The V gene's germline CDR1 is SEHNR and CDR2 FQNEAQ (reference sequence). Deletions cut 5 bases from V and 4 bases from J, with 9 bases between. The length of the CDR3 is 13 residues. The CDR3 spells CASSREHYNEQFF. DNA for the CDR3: TGTGCCAGCAGCAGAGAACATTACAATGAGCAGTTCTTC.

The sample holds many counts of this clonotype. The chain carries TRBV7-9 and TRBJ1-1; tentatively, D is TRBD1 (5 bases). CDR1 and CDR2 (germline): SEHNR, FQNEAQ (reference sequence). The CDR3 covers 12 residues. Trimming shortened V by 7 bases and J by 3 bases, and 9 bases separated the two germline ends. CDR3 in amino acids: CASTTGYTEAFF. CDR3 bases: TGTGCCAGCACCACAGGTTACACTGAAGCTTTCTTT.

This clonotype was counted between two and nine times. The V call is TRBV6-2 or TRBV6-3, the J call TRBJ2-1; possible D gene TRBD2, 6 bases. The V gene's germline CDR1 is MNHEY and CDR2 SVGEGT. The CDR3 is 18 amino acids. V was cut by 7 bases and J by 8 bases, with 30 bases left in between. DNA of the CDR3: TGTGCCAGCATGGGAGCTTGGGACTCCGAAACCACGCTAGATGAGCAGTTCTTC. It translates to CASMGAWDSETTLDEQFF.

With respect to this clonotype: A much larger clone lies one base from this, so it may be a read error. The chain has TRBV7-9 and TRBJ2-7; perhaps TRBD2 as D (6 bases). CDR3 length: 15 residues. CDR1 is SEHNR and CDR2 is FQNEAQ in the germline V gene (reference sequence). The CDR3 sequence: CAGSYRDFPPYEQYF. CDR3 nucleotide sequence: TGTGCCGGCAGCTACCGGGACTTCCCACCCTACGAGCAGTACTTC.

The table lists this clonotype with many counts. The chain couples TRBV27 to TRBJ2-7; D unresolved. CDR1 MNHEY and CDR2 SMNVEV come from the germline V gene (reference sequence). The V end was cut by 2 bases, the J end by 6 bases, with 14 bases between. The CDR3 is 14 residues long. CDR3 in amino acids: CASSLGRALGEQYF. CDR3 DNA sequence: TGTGCCAGCAGTTTAGGTAGGGCGCTGGGCGAGCAGTACTTC.

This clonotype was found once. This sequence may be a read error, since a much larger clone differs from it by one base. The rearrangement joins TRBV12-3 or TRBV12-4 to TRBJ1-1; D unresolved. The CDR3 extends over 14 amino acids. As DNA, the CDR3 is TGTGCCTGCAGTGAAAAGGACCCTGACACTGAAGCTTTCTTT. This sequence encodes CACSEKDPDTEAFF.

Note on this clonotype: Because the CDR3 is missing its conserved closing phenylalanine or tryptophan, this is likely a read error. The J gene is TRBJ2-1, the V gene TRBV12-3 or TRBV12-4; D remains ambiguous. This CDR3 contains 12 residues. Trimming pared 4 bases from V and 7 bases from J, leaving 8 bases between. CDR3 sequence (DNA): TGTGCCAGCAGTTCCCGTCCGAATGAGCAGTTCCTC. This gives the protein CASSSRPNEQFL.

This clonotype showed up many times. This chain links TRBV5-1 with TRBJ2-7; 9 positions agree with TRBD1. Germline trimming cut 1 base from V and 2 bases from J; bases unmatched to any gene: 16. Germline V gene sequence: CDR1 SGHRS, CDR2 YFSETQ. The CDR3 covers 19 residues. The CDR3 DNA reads TGCGCCAGCAGCTTGCTAGTGGCGGCTCCGGGACAGGGCCCCTACGAGCAGTACTTC. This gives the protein CASSLLVAAPGQGPYEQYF.

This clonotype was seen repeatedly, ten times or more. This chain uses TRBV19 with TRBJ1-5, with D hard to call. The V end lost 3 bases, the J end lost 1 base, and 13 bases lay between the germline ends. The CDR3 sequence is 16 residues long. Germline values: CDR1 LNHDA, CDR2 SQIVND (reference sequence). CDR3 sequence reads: CASSMGMRASNQPQHF. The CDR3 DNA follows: TGTGCCAGTAGTATGGGGATGAGGGCAAGCAATCAGCCCCAGCATTTT.

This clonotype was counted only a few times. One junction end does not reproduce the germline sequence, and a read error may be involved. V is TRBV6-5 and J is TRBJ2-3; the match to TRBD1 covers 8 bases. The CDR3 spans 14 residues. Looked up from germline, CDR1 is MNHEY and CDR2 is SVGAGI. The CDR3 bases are TGTGCCAGCAGTGACAGGGGCGGCACAGGTACGCAGTATTTT. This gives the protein CASSDRGGTGTQYF.

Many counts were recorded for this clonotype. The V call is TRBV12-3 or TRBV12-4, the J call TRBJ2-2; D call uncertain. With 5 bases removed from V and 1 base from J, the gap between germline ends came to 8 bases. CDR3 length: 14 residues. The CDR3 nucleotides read TGTGCCAGCAGTCGGACCTGGAACACCGGGGAGCTGTTTTTT. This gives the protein CASSRTWNTGELFF.

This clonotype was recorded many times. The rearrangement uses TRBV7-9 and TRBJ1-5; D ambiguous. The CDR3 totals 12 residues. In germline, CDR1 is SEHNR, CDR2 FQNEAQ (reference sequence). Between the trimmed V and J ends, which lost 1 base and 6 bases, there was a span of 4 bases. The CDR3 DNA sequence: TGTGCCAGCAGCTTAGGGTCTCAGCCCCAGCATTTT. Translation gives CASSLGSQPQHF.

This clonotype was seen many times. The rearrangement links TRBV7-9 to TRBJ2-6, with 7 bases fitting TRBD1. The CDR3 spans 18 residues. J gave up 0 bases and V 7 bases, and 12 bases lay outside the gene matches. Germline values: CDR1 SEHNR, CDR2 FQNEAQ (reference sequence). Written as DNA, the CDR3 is TGTGCCAGCATACCCGGGACAGTACTCCTCTCTGGGGCCAACGTCCTGACTTTC. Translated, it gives CASIPGTVLLSGANVLTF. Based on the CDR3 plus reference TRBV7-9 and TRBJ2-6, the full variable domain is DTGVSQNPRHKITKRGQNVTFRCDPISEHNRLYWYRQTLGQGPEFLTYFQNEAQLEKSRLLSDRFSAERPKGSFSTLEIQRTEQGDSAMYLCASIPGTVLLSGANVLTFGAGSRLTVL.

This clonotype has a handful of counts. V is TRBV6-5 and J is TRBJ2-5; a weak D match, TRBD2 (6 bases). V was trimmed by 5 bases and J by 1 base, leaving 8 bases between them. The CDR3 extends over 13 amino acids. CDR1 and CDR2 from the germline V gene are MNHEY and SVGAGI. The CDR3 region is CASSTEGQETQYF. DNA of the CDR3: TGTGCCAGCAGTACGGAGGGCCAAGAGACCCAGTACTTC.

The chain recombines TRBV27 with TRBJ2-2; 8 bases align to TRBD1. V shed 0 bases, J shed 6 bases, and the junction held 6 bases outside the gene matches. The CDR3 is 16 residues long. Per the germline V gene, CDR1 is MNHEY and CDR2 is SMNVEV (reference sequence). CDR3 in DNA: TGTGCCAGCAGTTTATCTCTTATACAGGGGGCCGGGGAGCTGTTTTTT. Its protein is CASSLSLIQGAGELFF.

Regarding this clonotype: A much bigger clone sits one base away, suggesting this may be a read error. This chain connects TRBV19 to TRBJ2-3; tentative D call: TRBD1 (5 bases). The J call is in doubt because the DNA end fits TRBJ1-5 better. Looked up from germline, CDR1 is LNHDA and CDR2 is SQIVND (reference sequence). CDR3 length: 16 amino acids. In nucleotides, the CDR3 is TGTGCCAGTAGTATGCTTGGAGGAGGGGCGACAGATACGCAGCATTTT. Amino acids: CASSMLGGGATDTQHF.

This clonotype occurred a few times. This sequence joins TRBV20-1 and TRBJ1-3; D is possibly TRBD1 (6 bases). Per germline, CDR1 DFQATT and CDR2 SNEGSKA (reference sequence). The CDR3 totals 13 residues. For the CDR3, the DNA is TGCACATCTCGGACAGCCCCTGGAAACACCATATATTTT. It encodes CTSRTAPGNTIYF.

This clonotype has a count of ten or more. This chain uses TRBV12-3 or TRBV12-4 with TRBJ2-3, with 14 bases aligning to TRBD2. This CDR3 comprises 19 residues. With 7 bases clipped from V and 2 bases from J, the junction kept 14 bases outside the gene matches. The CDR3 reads CASNLGLAGASAHTDTQYF. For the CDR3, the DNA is TGTGCCAGCAACTTGGGACTAGCGGGGGCCTCCGCCCACACAGATACGCAGTATTTT.

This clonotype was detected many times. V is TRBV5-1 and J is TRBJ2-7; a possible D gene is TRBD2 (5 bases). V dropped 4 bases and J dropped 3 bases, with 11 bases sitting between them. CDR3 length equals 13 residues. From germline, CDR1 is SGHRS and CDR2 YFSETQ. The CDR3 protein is CASSAAEGYEQYF. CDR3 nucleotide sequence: TGCGCCAGCAGCGCCGCCGAGGGCTACGAGCAGTACTTC.

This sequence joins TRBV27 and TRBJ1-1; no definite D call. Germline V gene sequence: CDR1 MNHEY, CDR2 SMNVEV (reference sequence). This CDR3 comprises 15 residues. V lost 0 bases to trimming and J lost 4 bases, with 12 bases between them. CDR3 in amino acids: CASSLSIVGGTEAFF. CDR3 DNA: TGTGCCAGCAGTTTATCGATAGTGGGTGGCACTGAAGCTTTCTTT.

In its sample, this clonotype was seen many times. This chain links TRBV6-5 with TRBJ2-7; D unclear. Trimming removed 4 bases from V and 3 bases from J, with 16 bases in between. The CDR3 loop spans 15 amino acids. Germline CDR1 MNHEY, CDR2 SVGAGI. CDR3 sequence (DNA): TGTGCCAGCAGTTTGGATCAGGACCCCTACTACGAGCAGTACTTC. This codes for CASSLDQDPYYEQYF.

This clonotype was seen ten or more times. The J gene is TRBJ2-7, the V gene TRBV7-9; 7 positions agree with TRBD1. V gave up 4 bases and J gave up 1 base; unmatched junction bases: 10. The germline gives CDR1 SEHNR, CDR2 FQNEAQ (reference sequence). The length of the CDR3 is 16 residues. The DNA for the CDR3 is TGTGCCAGCAGCTCCCCGTCCCGGGACAGTTCCTACGAGCAGTACTTC. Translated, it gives CASSSPSRDSSYEQYF.

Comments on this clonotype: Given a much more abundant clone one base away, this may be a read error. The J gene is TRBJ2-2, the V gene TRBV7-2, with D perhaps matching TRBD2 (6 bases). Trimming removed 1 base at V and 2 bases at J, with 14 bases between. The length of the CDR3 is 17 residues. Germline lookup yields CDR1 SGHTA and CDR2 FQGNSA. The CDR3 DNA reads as TGTGCCAGCAGCTTAGTGGTCAGCGGGCTTAACACCGGGGAGCTGTTTTTT. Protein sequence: CASSLVVSGLNTGELFF.

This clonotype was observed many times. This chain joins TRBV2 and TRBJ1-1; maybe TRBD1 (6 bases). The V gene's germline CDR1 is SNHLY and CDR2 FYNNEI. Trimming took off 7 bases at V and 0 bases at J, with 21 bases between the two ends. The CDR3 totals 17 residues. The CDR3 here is CASIQQGAPYMNTEAFF. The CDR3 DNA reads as TGTGCCAGCATCCAACAGGGCGCGCCTTATATGAACACTGAAGCTTTCTTT.

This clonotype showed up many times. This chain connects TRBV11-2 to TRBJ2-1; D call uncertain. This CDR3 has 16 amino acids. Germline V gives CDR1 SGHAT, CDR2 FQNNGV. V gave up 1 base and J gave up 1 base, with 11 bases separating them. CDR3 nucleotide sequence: TGTGCCAGCAGCTTAGGGGCCACCCAATCCTACAATGAGCAGTTCTTC. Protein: CASSLGATQSYNEQFF. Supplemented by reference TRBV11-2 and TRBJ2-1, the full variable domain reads EAGVAQSPRYKIIEKRQSVAFWCNPISGHATLYWYQQILGQGPKLLIQFQNNGVVDDSQLPKDRFSAERLKGVDSTLKIQPAKLEDSAVYLCASSLGATQSYNEQFFGPGTRLTVL.

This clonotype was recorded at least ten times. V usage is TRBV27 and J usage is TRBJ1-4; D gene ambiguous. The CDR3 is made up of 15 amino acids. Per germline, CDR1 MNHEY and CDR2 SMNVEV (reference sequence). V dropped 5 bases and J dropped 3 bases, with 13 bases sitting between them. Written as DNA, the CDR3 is TGTGCCAGCAGTAGCCTAGCGGTCGCTAATGAAAAACTGTTTTTT. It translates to CASSSLAVANEKLFF.